A single sample is the source of the 4 T cell receptor beta chains below, sequenced in a study of T cell repertoires in cytomegalovirus infection. For these TCRs, the target antigens are not known. TCRdb called the reads again in MiXCR, with one record for every CDR3 protein. The sample holds about 130,000 distinct CDR3 sequences, under 30% seen once. The sample was PBMCs, sequenced either directly or after in vitro stimulation (not recorded which). These receptor sequences come from a human donor in good health (CMV status not recorded). Some clones in this sample may be carry-over from other donors' samples.

This clonotype has ten or more counts. V and J are TRBV6-8 and TRBJ1-2; D is ambiguous. The CDR3 contains 10 residues. The V and J ends lost 1 base and 7 bases respectively, with 1 base between them. Germline V gene lookup returns CDR1 MNHGY and CDR2 SAAAGT. For the CDR3, the DNA is TGTGCCAGCAGTTACTGTGGCTACACCTTC. This encodes CASSYCGYTF.

This rearrangement joins TRBV5-6 to TRBJ2-7, with 9 bases aligning to TRBD1. Per germline, CDR1 SGHDT and CDR2 YYEEEE. After removal of 4 bases from V and 4 bases from J, the junction contained 9 bases not matched to a gene. This CDR3 has 15 amino acids. CDR3 DNA sequence: TGTGCCAGCAGCACCGCCGGGACAGGGCAGTACGAGCAGTACTTC. It encodes CASSTAGTGQYEQYF.

The J gene is TRBJ1-1, the V gene TRBV5-6; 7 nucleotides agree with TRBD1. This CDR3 comprises 14 residues. Unmatched junction bases numbered 6, after V lost 6 bases and J lost 1 base. The V gene's germline CDR1 is SGHDT and CDR2 YYEEEE. As DNA, the CDR3 is TGTGCCAGCAACCGGTGGACAGGGAACACTGAAGCTTTCTTT. This codes for CASNRWTGNTEAFF.

Many counts were recorded for this clonotype. The V call is TRBV7-8, the J call TRBJ2-3; TRBD2 matches 7 bases. This CDR3 comprises 14 residues. Germline V gives CDR1 SGHVS, CDR2 FQNEAQ. V lost 0 bases and J lost 5; bases outside the gene matches: 2. CDR3: CASSLAGRVDTQYF. In DNA, the CDR3 is TGTGCCAGCAGCTTAGCAGGGAGGGTAGATACGCAGTATTTT. Full variable domain (outside the CDR3, taken from reference TRBV7-8 and TRBJ2-3): GAGVSQSPRYKVAKRGQDVALRCDPISGHVSLFWYQQALGQGPEFLTYFQNEAQLDKSGLPSDRFFAERPEGSVSTLKIQRTQQEDSAVYLCASSLAGRVDTQYFGPGTRLTVL.